Following are 2 T cell receptor beta chains from one sample sequenced in a study of graft-versus-host responses after intestinal transplantation (dated by TCRdb to about 2021). Which antigens these TCRs recognize remains unknown. Libraries were constructed by the immunoSEQ multiplex PCR assay. Held by TCRdb, this immuneACCESS table contains in-frame sequences only and omits some clones. Under half of the omission traces to an unresolved V gene where checked; the cause of the rest is unknown. In all, the sample holds about 90,000 clones, and roughly 80% of those were seen once. Jointly, the top ten make up about 0.8% of the sample. Taken with the paper, the label for time point translates to: cells obtained before transplantation from donor or recipient. The specimen was unstimulated CD4+ T cells sorted from spleen or lymph node cells, collected before intestinal transplant. These receptors were obtained from a human donor who received an intestinal transplant.

The chain's CDR3 is CASSETGDRLDTQYF. DNA for the CDR3: TGCGCCAGCAGCGAAACAGGGGACCGTTTGGATACGCAGTATTTT. This chain uses TRBV5-1 with TRBJ2-3; 7 bases line up with TRBD1. Germline CDR1 SGHRS, CDR2 YFSETQ. V lost 4 bases to trimming and J lost 6 bases; unmatched junction nucleotides: 11. The CDR3 consists of 15 residues.

This clone occurred a few times. This chain connects TRBV7-8 to TRBJ1-5; maybe TRBD1 (6 bases). CDR1 and CDR2 (germline): SGHVS, FQNEAQ. The germline V and J ends were trimmed by 5 bases and 0 bases, with 14 bases remaining between them. The CDR3 has 16 residues. The CDR3 region is CASSSRRGYSNQPQHF. DNA for the CDR3: TGTGCCAGCAGCAGTCGCAGGGGATATAGCAATCAGCCCCAGCATTTT.